Below, 28 T cell receptor beta chains from the same sample are listed, as sequenced in a study of shared clonotypes between healthy human individuals (dated by TCRdb to the early 2020s). Libraries were built with the immunoSEQ multiplex PCR assay. TCRdb provides this immuneACCESS table in a form limited to in-frame rearrangements. Some clones are lacking; in checked studies, under half of them reflect an unresolved V gene, and why the rest are absent is not known. The sample yields roughly 2,500,000 clones; 80% to 95% were counted once. Clones ranked in the top ten supply 0.36% of the sample. What was sequenced was naive CD4+ T cells from PBMCs. The cell subset or site label of this sample denotes: CD45RA+ positively selected. These TCRs come from a man between 18 and 35 years old in good health. Some clones in this sample may be carry-over from other donors' samples.

This clone was seen a single time. The chain recombines TRBV5-6 with TRBJ1-5, with D possibly TRBD1 on 6 matching bases. The germline gives CDR1 SGHDT, CDR2 YYEEEE. This CDR3 is built from 16 residues. Trimming left V 1 base short and J 0 bases short, with 11 bases between. CDR3 in amino acids: CASSLTTGDSNQPQHF. As DNA, the CDR3 is TGTGCCAGCAGCTTGACGACAGGTGATAGCAATCAGCCCCAGCATTTT.

The chain combines TRBV28 with TRBJ1-1; tentative D call: TRBD1 (5 bases). The V gene's germline CDR1 is MDHEN and CDR2 SYDVKM. CDR3 size: 13 residues. Trimming cost V 4 bases and J 4 bases, with 10 bases left between them. The DNA of the CDR3 is TGTGCCAGCAGTTATTCAGGGAGCACTGAAGCTTTCTTT. This gives the protein CASSYSGSTEAFF.

This clone came up once. The genes are TRBV28 and TRBJ2-1; the D gene is possibly TRBD1 (8 bases). Germline V gives CDR1 MDHEN, CDR2 SYDVKM. The CDR3 covers 16 residues. V was shortened by 5 bases and J by 1 base, with 15 bases between the two germline ends. The CDR3 is CASSLIQGGSYNEQFF. The CDR3 DNA reads TGTGCCAGCAGTCTAATACAGGGGGGGTCCTACAATGAGCAGTTCTTC.

On this clone: Other DNA sequences in this sample translate to the same CDR3. DNA for the CDR3: TGTGCCAGCAGTCACAGGGGGAGAGAGACCCAGTACTTC. This gives the protein CASSHRGRETQYF. The chain recombines TRBV28 with TRBJ2-5, with TRBD1 matching over 8 bases. From germline, CDR1 is MDHEN and CDR2 SYDVKM. Germline trimming cut 5 bases from V and 4 bases from J; bases unmatched to any gene: 3. The CDR3 is made up of 13 amino acids.

This sequence joins TRBV9 and TRBJ2-7, with TRBD1 identical over 7 bases. With 4 bases clipped from V and 0 bases from J, the junction kept 10 bases outside the gene matches. CDR3 size: 16 residues. Germline CDR1 is SGDLS and CDR2 is YYNGEE. CDR3 bases: TGTGCCAGCAGCCCGAGCTACGGGACAGTCTCCTACGAGCAGTACTTC. It translates to CASSPSYGTVSYEQYF.

The V call is TRBV6-6, the J call TRBJ2-7, with 9 positions matching TRBD2. The ends lost 3 bases at V and 4 bases at J; junction bases unmatched: 4. There are 14 residues in the CDR3. Germline loops: CDR1 MNHNY, CDR2 SVGAGI (reference sequence). The CDR3 region is CASSYQAGGYEQYF. The CDR3 DNA sequence: TGTGCCAGCAGTTATCAAGCGGGAGGTTACGAGCAGTACTTC.

This chain uses TRBV13 with TRBJ2-1; the match to TRBD2 covers 8 bases. After removal of 4 bases from V and 5 bases from J, the junction contained 10 bases not matched to a gene. CDR3 length: 16 amino acids. Germline CDR1 reads PRHDT; CDR2 reads FYEKMQ (reference sequence). CDR3 DNA sequence: TGTGCCAGCAGCTCTAGTGGTAGCGGGGTCAACAATGAGCAGTTCTTC. Translating it yields CASSSSGSGVNNEQFF.

The gene calls are TRBV30 and TRBJ1-4, with D maybe TRBD1 (5 bases). V was cut by 3 bases and J by 5 bases, with 19 bases left in between. Germline values: CDR1 GTSNPN, CDR2 SVGIG (reference sequence). The CDR3 covers 16 residues. The CDR3 spells CAWRPPRQRPNEKLFF. Written as DNA, the CDR3 is TGTGCCTGGAGGCCCCCCCGACAGCGACCAAATGAAAAACTGTTTTTT.

The chain couples TRBV27 to TRBJ2-1; D is unresolved. Trimming pared 0 bases from V and 0 bases from J, leaving 6 bases between. The CDR3 has 15 amino acids. Germline V CDR1 and CDR2: MNHEY, SMNVEV (reference sequence). CDR3 amino acids: CASSLSASSYNEQFF. CDR3 nucleotides: TGTGCCAGCAGTTTATCGGCTAGCTCCTACAATGAGCAGTTCTTC.

This chain connects TRBV2 to TRBJ2-3, with D unresolved. The CDR3 totals 15 residues. With 6 bases removed from V and 2 bases from J, the gap between germline ends came to 15 bases. The germline V gene encodes CDR1 SNHLY and CDR2 FYNNEI. CDR3 coding DNA: TGTGCCAGCAGCTCCGGCCCACCTATCACAGATACGCAGTATTTT. Protein product: CASSSGPPITDTQYF. The full variable domain, rest sourced from reference TRBV2 and TRBJ2-3, is EPEVTQTPSHQVTQMGQEVILRCVPISNHLYFYWYRQILGQKVEFLVSFYNNEISEKSEIFDDQFSVERPDGSNFTLKIRSTKLEDSAMYFCASSSGPPITDTQYFGPGTRLTVL.

This clone showed up just once. The DNA for the CDR3 is TGTGCCATCAGTGATCCGGACAGATTAGCGTCTGAGCAGTTCTTC. The encoded protein is CAISDPDRLASEQFF. The V call is TRBV10-3, the J call TRBJ2-1; a possible D gene is TRBD1 (6 bases). Germline assignment: CDR1 ENHRY and CDR2 SYGVKD. The CDR3 consists of 15 residues. Trimming stripped 3 bases from V and 9 bases from J, with 18 bases between.

This clone came up once. The rearrangement uses TRBV5-1 and TRBJ1-1; 8 bases align to TRBD1. The CDR3 contains 15 residues. Germline V gives CDR1 SGHRS, CDR2 YFSETQ. The V segment lost 4 bases and the J segment 3 bases; nucleotides outside the gene matches: 8. CDR3 DNA sequence: TGCGCCAGCAGCGTAAGACAGGGGCGGGACACTGAAGCTTTCTTT. Its translation: CASSVRQGRDTEAFF.

This chain connects TRBV27 to TRBJ2-1; tentative D call: TRBD2 (7 bases). Germline values: CDR1 MNHEY, CDR2 SMNVEV (reference sequence). CDR3 length: 15 amino acids. The germline V and J ends were trimmed by 2 bases and 6 bases, with 14 bases remaining between them. Written as DNA, the CDR3 is TGTGCCAGCAGTTTAATCGGGGGGCGCCCCAATGAGCAGTTCTTC. It translates to CASSLIGGRPNEQFF.

This clone was seen just once. The rearrangement links TRBV4-1 to TRBJ2-7; D is unclear. The CDR3 contains 15 residues. V was clipped by 1 base and J by 2 bases, with 12 bases between them. The germline CDR1 and CDR2 sequences are MGHRA and YSYEKL. CDR3 nucleotide sequence: TGCGCCAGCAGCCAAGGCCTGTCGGTACCCTACGAGCAGTACTTC. Its protein is CASSQGLSVPYEQYF.

The CDR3 spells CASRPTWRLGFQETQYF. The CDR3 region has the DNA TGTGCCAGCAGACCGACGTGGCGACTTGGGTTTCAAGAGACCCAGTACTTC. This rearrangement joins TRBV5-8 to TRBJ2-5; the D is unclear. V shed 5 bases and J shed 2 bases, with 22 bases lying between them. Germline-derived CDR1 and CDR2 are SGHTS and YDEGEE. This CDR3 contains 17 residues.

J is TRBJ1-4 and V is TRBV5-1; a weak D match, TRBD1 (6 bases). Germline values: CDR1 SGHRS, CDR2 YFSETQ. Trimming took off 0 bases at V and 8 bases at J, with 11 bases between the two ends. This CDR3 contains 14 residues. The CDR3 DNA is TGCGCCAGCAGCTTGGGGGCAGGGGAGGAAAAACTGTTTTTT. The encoded protein is CASSLGAGEEKLFF.

The chain is built from TRBV27 and TRBJ2-3; 7 bases line up with TRBD2. The CDR3 sequence is 14 residues long. Germline lookup yields CDR1 MNHEY and CDR2 SMNVEV (reference sequence). V was pared by 4 bases and J by 2 bases, with 3 bases of the junction left unmatched. Here the CDR3 DNA reads TGTGCCAGCAGTTGGGGGGGAGACACAGATACGCAGTATTTT. The encoded protein is CASSWGGDTDTQYF.

Worth noting for this clone: No conserved phenylalanine or tryptophan is present at the end of the CDR3, so a read error is the likely explanation. The limits of the CDR3 on the DNA are not certain, so only TCRdb's listed CDR3 is given. The gene calls are TRBV6-1 and TRBJ1-2. The CDR3 length equals 13 residues, ends included. Germline-derived CDR1 and CDR2 are MNHNS and SASEGT. The CDR3 loop reads CASSVAGLGRKTS.

The chain employs TRBV19 and TRBJ2-1, with 7 bases that match TRBD1. The trim removed 3 bases at V and 6 bases at J, leaving 5 bases unmatched. Germline V CDR1 and CDR2: LNHDA, SQIVND (reference sequence). The CDR3 is made up of 14 amino acids. This chain's CDR3 is CASSIGTALNEQFF. The CDR3 bases are TGTGCCAGTAGTATCGGGACAGCACTCAATGAGCAGTTCTTC.

This clone was seen only once. The gene calls are TRBV7-8 and TRBJ2-5; 11 bases map to TRBD1. Losses at the gene ends were 1 base for V and 3 bases for J; bases not matched to a gene: 1. CDR3 size: 15 residues. Germline-derived CDR1 and CDR2 are SGHVS and FQNEAQ. The CDR3 spells CASSLEGQGEETQYF. CDR3 DNA sequence: TGTGCCAGCAGCTTAGAGGGACAGGGGGAAGAGACCCAGTACTTC. The full variable domain, completed using reference TRBV7-8 and TRBJ2-5, is GAGVSQSPRYKVAKRGQDVALRCDPISGHVSLFWYQQALGQGPEFLTYFQNEAQLDKSGLPSDRFFAERPEGSVSTLKIQRTQQEDSAVYLCASSLEGQGEETQYFGPGTRLLVL.

This clone was found once. V is TRBV27 and J is TRBJ1-5; 9 nucleotides agree with TRBD1. The CDR3 consists of 16 residues. V lost 6 bases to trimming and J lost 5 bases; unmatched junction nucleotides: 11. Germline V gene lookup returns CDR1 MNHEY and CDR2 SMNVEV (reference sequence). The CDR3 bases are TGTGCCAGCAGACGTGACCCGGGACAGGGATATCAGCCCCAGCATTTT. It yields the protein CASRRDPGQGYQPQHF.

The rearrangement links TRBV4-2 to TRBJ2-7, with 12 bases fitting TRBD2. The CDR3 contains 18 residues. Germline V gene data show CDR1 as LGHNA and CDR2 as YNFKEQ. Trimming removed 1 base from V and 4 bases from J; junction bases left unmatched: 11. CDR3 bases: TGTGCCAGCAGCCAAGGGCTAGCGGGAGGGCCTTATAGTTACGAGCAGTACTTC. As protein: CASSQGLAGGPYSYEQYF.

The count of this clone is one. This sequence joins TRBV7-3 and TRBJ2-5; 9 positions agree with TRBD1. Germline CDR1 and CDR2: SGHTA and FQGTGA. The ends lost 1 base at V and 1 base at J; junction bases unmatched: 4. This CDR3 region has 16 residues. CDR3 in amino acids: CASSLNSGQGQETQYF. The CDR3 nucleotides read TGTGCCAGCAGCTTAAATTCGGGACAGGGCCAAGAGACCCAGTACTTC.

The chain joins TRBV5-1 to TRBJ2-5; 7 nucleotides line up with TRBD1. In germline, CDR1 is SGHRS, CDR2 YFSETQ. The CDR3 totals 14 residues. V trimming: 5 bases; J trimming: 2 bases; junction bases outside the gene matches: 6. The CDR3 DNA reads TGCGCCAGCAGAACTCAGGGGGTACAAGAGACCCAGTACTTC. Amino acids: CASRTQGVQETQYF. The full variable domain, in which reference TRBV5-1 and TRBJ2-5 provide the parts outside the CDR3, is KAGVTQTPRYLIKTRGQQVTLSCSPISGHRSVSWYQQTPGQGLQFLFEYFSETQRNKGNFPGRFSGRQFSNSRSEMNVSTLELGDSALYLCASRTQGVQETQYFGPGTRLLVL.

The chain employs TRBV19 and TRBJ1-3, with D unresolved. Germline V gene sequence: CDR1 LNHDA, CDR2 SQIVND (reference sequence). V lost 4 bases, J lost 4 bases, and 8 bases lay in between. The CDR3 consists of 13 residues. CDR3 nucleotides: TGTGCCAGTAGTAAGATCAACGGAAACACCATATATTTT. It translates to CASSKINGNTIYF.

CDR3 protein: CATSRSTGTSDNEQFF. In DNA, the CDR3 is TGTGCCACCAGCAGATCCACCGGGACGTCCGACAATGAGCAGTTCTTC. The chain couples TRBV15 to TRBJ2-1, with D perhaps assigned TRBD1 or TRBD2 (5 bases each). V lost 2 bases, J lost 5 bases, and 16 bases lay in between. Germline-derived CDR1 and CDR2 are LNHNV and YYDKDF (reference sequence). The length of the CDR3 is 16 residues.

This sequence joins TRBV9 and TRBJ2-7; 7 nucleotides agree with TRBD2. The germline V gene has CDR1 SGDLS and CDR2 YYNGEE. The CDR3 loop spans 16 amino acids. The V gene end was trimmed by 6 bases and the J gene end by 4 bases; junction bases not matched to a gene: 16. CDR3 amino acids: CASNRSAREPGYEQYF. The CDR3 nucleotides are TGTGCCAGCAATCGGAGTGCGCGGGAGCCTGGATACGAGCAGTACTTC.

The V call is TRBV4-3, the J call TRBJ2-1; 11 nucleotides line up with TRBD2. The V gene's germline CDR1 is LGHNA and CDR2 YSLEER. The CDR3 has 15 amino acids. The junction had 3 bases not matched to a gene; V was cut back by 4 bases and J by 4 bases. CDR3 nucleotides: TGCGCCAGCAGCCCGATAGCGGGAGGGTACAATGAGCAGTTCTTC. Protein sequence: CASSPIAGGYNEQFF.